Shown below are 5 T cell receptor beta chains from a single sample sequenced in a study of Ad26.COV2.S vaccination and SARS-CoV-2 variants. Libraries were prepared by immunoSEQ multiplex PCR; TCRdb keeps only in-frame clonotypes and omits some of them. This table holds around 400,000 clones, over 75% found once. Treatment: over 15 received Ad26.COV2.S at low or high dose, single or two shots; about 5 received placebo; per-sample allocation not given. The study sampled participants on day 63 after the first vaccine or placebo injection. Sequenced here: peripheral blood, sampled in a trial of Ad26.COV2.S vaccine versus placebo. The origin of the receptors is a person between 18 and 65 years old who received the Ad26.COV2.S COVID-19 vaccine or a placebo.

The chain employs TRBV27 and TRBJ2-1; 16 nucleotides match TRBD2. The CDR3 loop spans 17 amino acids. The germline V gene encodes CDR1 MNHEY and CDR2 SMNVEV (reference sequence). V lost 6 bases to trimming and J lost 2 bases; unmatched junction nucleotides: 4. The CDR3 DNA is TGTGCCAGCAGGCCGGGACTAGCGGGAGGGCCCTACAATGAGCAGTTCTTC. Translated: CASRPGLAGGPYNEQFF.

The chain recombines TRBV20-1 with TRBJ1-1; no clear D. Looked up from germline, CDR1 is DFQATT and CDR2 is SNEGSKA (reference sequence). Between the trimmed V and J ends, which lost 5 bases and 6 bases, there was a span of 7 bases. This CDR3 has 10 amino acids. The CDR3 sequence: CSAPLAEAFF. In DNA form, the CDR3 reads TGCAGTGCTCCATTGGCTGAAGCTTTCTTT.

Concerning this clone: The sample contains more than one DNA sequence encoding this CDR3. This chain joins TRBV5-1 and TRBJ1-2; TRBD1 aligns across 7 bases. The CDR3 is 13 amino acids. V trimming: 4 bases; J trimming: 3 bases; junction bases outside the gene matches: 3. Germline V gene data show CDR1 as SGHRS and CDR2 as YFSETQ. In DNA, the CDR3 is TGCGCCAGCAGCGTTGGACAGGACTATGGCTACACCTTC. It translates to CASSVGQDYGYTF.

This chain links TRBV5-6 with TRBJ1-2; D unclear. CDR1 and CDR2 (germline): SGHDT, YYEEEE. The V gene lost 0 bases and the J gene lost 1 base, with 4 bases spanning the gap. The length of the CDR3 is 13 residues. This CDR3 reads CASSLDSNYGYTF. The CDR3 region has the DNA TGTGCCAGCAGCTTGGACAGTAACTATGGCTACACCTTC.

V and J are TRBV4-1 and TRBJ1-6; 7 bases are a match to TRBD1. There are 16 residues in the CDR3. Germline CDR1 is MGHRA and CDR2 is YSYEKL. Losses at the gene ends were 0 bases for V and 3 bases for J; bases not matched to a gene: 2. The CDR3 protein is CASSQEGGIYNSPLHF. The CDR3 DNA reads as TGCGCCAGCAGCCAAGAAGGGGGCATCTATAATTCACCCCTCCACTTT.